Listed below are T cell receptor beta chains from one sample, sequenced in a study of blood T cells in healthy people across ages. TCRdb reprocessed the 5' RACE reads with MiXCR, giving one entry per CDR3 protein. Of 650,000 to 800,000 distinct CDR3 sequences in the sample, 40% to 50% were seen once. The specimen was blood. The source is a man between 60 and 75 years old in good health. Each CDR3 is given with its conserved first and last residue. Fields, in order: J gene, V gene, clone size, D gene, CDR3 protein, CDR3 DNA. A D gene is named only where the DNA matches it firmly. Some rows mark clone size as missing; the rest say once, few, many or name a class of expanded clone.

>TRBJ1-4|TRBV3-1|.|.
CASSHEGGNEKLFF
TGTGCCAGCAGCCACGAGGGCGGGAATGAAAAACTGTTTTTT
>TRBJ1-1|TRBV10-3|.|TRBD1
CAISRGGNTEAFF
TGTGCCATCAGCAGGGGGGGGAACACTGAAGCTTTCTTT
>TRBJ1-5|TRBV28|.|.
CASSGHGINQPQHF
TGTGCCAGCAGTGGACACGGAATTAATCAGCCCCAGCATTTT
>TRBJ2-3|TRBV7-2|many|TRBD2
CASSPWGLGDTQYF
TGTGCCAGCAGTCCCTGGGGACTAGGAGATACGCAGTATTTT
>TRBJ2-7|TRBV9|.|.
CASSPSPDGTYEQYF
TGTGCCAGCAGCCCCTCTCCGGACGGTACCTACGAGCAGTACTTC
>TRBJ2-5|TRBV4-1|few|.
CASSQVGGGTKTQYF
TGCGCCAGCAGCCAAGTTGGGGGGGGCACCAAGACCCAGTACTTC
>TRBJ2-1|TRBV6-2/TRBV6-3|.|.
CASSYLGRENEQFF
TGTGCCAGCAGTTACTTGGGACGCGAAAATGAGCAGTTCTTC
>TRBJ2-2|TRBV27|.|.
CASSIGANTGELFF
TGTGCCAGCAGTATAGGAGCAAACACCGGGGAGCTGTTTTTT
>TRBJ2-2|TRBV6-5|.|.
CASSYSPGGTTGELFF
TGTGCCAGCAGTTATTCTCCAGGGGGGACGACCGGGGAGCTGTTTTTT
>TRBJ2-7|TRBV7-2|few|TRBD1
CASTVTGGPRDEQYF
TGTGCCAGCACTGTCACAGGGGGTCCCCGGGACGAGCAGTACTTC
>TRBJ2-4|TRBV20-1|few|TRBD1
CSVIVPTGENIQYF
TGCAGTGTCATAGTCCCGACAGGGGAAAACATTCAGTACTTC
>TRBJ1-5|TRBV4-2|.|.
CASSQASPVDSNQPQHF
TGTGCCAGCAGCCAAGCCAGTCCGGTCGATAGCAATCAGCCCCAGCATTTT
>TRBJ2-1|TRBV9|.|TRBD2
CASSVAAGVSFGNEQFF
TGTGCCAGCAGCGTAGCAGCGGGGGTTTCTTTCGGCAATGAGCAGTTCTTC
>TRBJ2-3|TRBV18|.|.
CASSPDLAPTTDTQYF
TGTGCCAGCTCACCCGATCTAGCGCCCACCACAGATACGCAGTATTTT
>TRBJ2-7|TRBV15|once|.
CATTDNSYEQYF
TGTGCCACAACCGACAACTCCTACGAGCAGTACTTC
>TRBJ1-2|TRBV12-3/TRBV12-4|many|.
CASSLRSYGYTF
TGTGCCAGCAGTTTACGTAGCTATGGCTACACCTTC
>TRBJ2-7|TRBV7-2|once|.
CASSLVGQETKYF
TGTGCCAGCAGCTTAGTAGGCCAAGAGACCAAGTACTTC
>TRBJ1-5|TRBV12-3/TRBV12-4|.|.
CASSPGQQNQPQHF
TGTGCCAGCAGTCCTGGACAGCAAAATCAGCCCCAGCATTTT
>TRBJ2-5|TRBV27|.|.
CASSSLRQGSRGGTQYF
TGTGCCAGCAGTTCATTAAGACAGGGCTCTAGGGGGGGAACCCAGTACTTC
>TRBJ1-2|TRBV29-1|.|.
CSVEDSGQGIYGYTF
TGCAGCGTTGAAGATTCAGGGCAGGGCATCTATGGCTACACCTTC
>TRBJ1-2|TRBV12-3/TRBV12-4|few|.
CASNPGLRSGGLSGYTF
TGTGCCAGCAATCCTGGGCTCCGGAGTGGGGGGCTAAGTGGCTACACCTTC
>TRBJ2-7|TRBV7-6|.|.
CASSLDWQGTSEQYF
TGTGCCAGCAGCTTAGATTGGCAGGGGACCAGCGAGCAGTACTTC
>TRBJ1-2|TRBV25-1|.|.
CASSECGGVSGYTF
TGTGCCAGCAGTGAATGTGGGGGCGTCTCTGGCTACACCTTC
>TRBJ2-6|TRBV2|.|.
CSSSLRGSGADVLTF
TGTTCCAGCAGCCTCAGGGGTTCTGGGGCCGACGTCCTGACTTTC
>TRBJ2-5|TRBV9|.|TRBD2
CASSVASGVQETQYF
TGTGCCAGCAGCGTAGCCAGCGGGGTCCAAGAGACCCAGTACTTC
>TRBJ2-1|TRBV5-1|.|.
CASSFGVVGYNEQFF
TGCGCCAGCAGCTTTGGGGTGGTGGGCTACAATGAGCAGTTCTTC
>TRBJ1-2|TRBV20-1|few|.
CSADLVSGYTF
TGCAGTGCTGACCTCGTCTCTGGCTACACCTTC
>TRBJ1-2|TRBV28|few|.
CASSFPENYGYTF
TGTGCCAGCAGTTTCCCGGAGAACTATGGCTACACCTTC
>TRBJ2-1|TRBV12-5|.|TRBD2
CASGLLSGGNNEQFF
TGTGCTAGTGGTTTGCTTAGCGGGGGGAACAATGAGCAGTTCTTC
>TRBJ2-1|TRBV10-3|few|.
CAISDPGGLYNEQFF
TGTGCCATCAGTGACCCAGGGGGGCTCTACAATGAGCAGTTCTTC
>TRBJ1-1|TRBV24-1|.|.
CATSDLSEAFF
TGTGCCACCAGTGATTTGAGTGAAGCTTTCTTT
>TRBJ2-7|TRBV27|few|TRBD1
CASSSGQLTYEQYF
TGTGCCAGCAGTTCGGGACAGCTTACCTACGAGCAGTACTTC
>TRBJ1-2|TRBV29-1|.|.
CSVEDQGRYGYTF
TGCAGCGTTGAAGATCAGGGGAGGTATGGCTACACCTTC
>TRBJ1-5|TRBV6-4|.|.
CASSDSSGRCNQPQHF
TGTGCCAGCAGTGACTCGAGTGGGCGGTGCAATCAGCCCCAGCATTTT
>TRBJ2-1|TRBV7-2|.|TRBD2
CASSSHSGGSYNEQFF
TGTGCCAGCAGCTCACACAGCGGGGGTTCCTACAATGAGCAGTTCTTC